The 21 T cell receptor beta chains listed next were all sequenced from one sample in a study of blood T cell repertoires in COVID-19. Sequencing used immunoSEQ multiplex PCR; TCRdb keeps in-frame clones, though not all of them. The table has about 42,000 clones, approximately 85% seen once; the top ten hold about 13%. The sample consisted of peripheral blood. All receptors come from a woman in her sixties or seventies in a cohort sampled during active COVID-19.

A few counts support this clone. V is TRBV5-1 and J is TRBJ2-1; 13 bases fit TRBD2. The CDR3 is 16 amino acids. The trim removed 4 bases at V and 1 base at J, leaving 2 bases unmatched. Germline-derived CDR1 and CDR2 are SGHRS and YFSETQ. CDR3 region: CASSVTSGGSYNEQFF. In DNA, the CDR3 is TGCGCCAGCAGCGTGACTAGCGGGGGGTCCTACAATGAGCAGTTCTTC.

Turning to this clone: Other DNA sequences from this sample encode an identical CDR3 as well. The J gene is TRBJ1-3, the V gene TRBV27; TRBD1 might be the D (6 bases). The germline gives CDR1 MNHEY, CDR2 SMNVEV (reference sequence). With 5 bases removed from V and 0 bases from J, the gap between germline ends came to 11 bases. The CDR3 has 15 amino acids. CDR3: CASSRGGSSGNTIYF. DNA of the CDR3: TGTGCCAGCAGTCGAGGGGGAAGCTCTGGAAACACCATATATTTT.

This clone is a singleton in its sample. This chain uses TRBV20-1 with TRBJ2-7, with D possibly TRBD2 on 5 matching bases. Trimming removed 3 bases from V and 0 bases from J, with 15 bases in between. The CDR3 totals 15 residues. The germline CDR1 and CDR2 sequences are DFQATT and SNEGSKA (reference sequence). The CDR3 loop is CSASTPGSSSYEQYF. In DNA form, the CDR3 reads TGCAGTGCTAGTACTCCGGGGAGTAGCTCCTACGAGCAGTACTTC.

The J gene is TRBJ1-6, the V gene TRBV3-1 (or the pseudogene TRBV3-2); 7 nucleotides align to TRBD1. Trimming cost V 4 bases and J 5 bases; bases outside gene matches: 8. The CDR3 extends over 16 amino acids. Per germline, CDR1 LGHDT and CDR2 YNNKEL (reference sequence). The CDR3 loop is CASSLIAGQNNSPLHF. DNA for the CDR3: TGTGCCAGCAGCCTTATAGCGGGACAGAATAATTCACCCCTCCACTTT.

The CDR3 DNA reads TGTGCCAGCAGAAAGGGACAGGCGAATAATCAGCCCCAGCATTTT. Translating gives CASRKGQANNQPQHF. J is TRBJ1-5 and V is TRBV2; TRBD1 matches 8 bases. Germline assignment: CDR1 SNHLY and CDR2 FYNNEI. This CDR3 has 15 residues. The junction had 8 bases not matched to a gene; V was cut back by 6 bases and J by 4 bases.

The J gene is TRBJ2-3, the V gene TRBV7-8; TRBD2 matches at 10 bases. From germline, CDR1 is SGHVS and CDR2 FQNEAQ. This CDR3 is 19 amino acids long. Losses at the gene ends were 7 bases for V and 1 base for J; bases not matched to a gene: 17. CDR3 nucleotides: TGTGCCAGCATCAACCCCTACAGGGCTAGCGGGAGCGGCACAGATACGCAGTATTTT. It translates to CASINPYRASGSGTDTQYF.

The chain carries TRBV27 and TRBJ2-1, with D possibly TRBD2 on 5 matching bases. Trimming took off 4 bases at V and 8 bases at J, with 12 bases between the two ends. CDR1 MNHEY and CDR2 SMNVEV come from the germline V gene (reference sequence). The CDR3 covers 13 residues. The CDR3 spells CASSWASSYEQFF. CDR3 nucleotide sequence: TGTGCCAGCAGTTGGGCTAGCAGCTATGAGCAGTTCTTC.

The CDR3 is CASSSGEGDEQFF. The CDR3 coding sequence is TGTGCCAGCAGTTCAGGGGAGGGCGATGAGCAGTTCTTC. The V and J genes are TRBV12-3 or TRBV12-4 and TRBJ2-1; a weak D match, TRBD2 (7 bases). The CDR3 is made up of 13 amino acids. The ends were cut back, 4 bases at V and 8 bases at J, with 12 bases in the middle.

This clone was seen a few times. The chain joins TRBV10-3 to TRBJ2-7, with D maybe TRBD2 (5 bases). Germline V CDR1 and CDR2: ENHRY, SYGVKD. CDR3 size: 13 residues. Between the trimmed V and J ends, which lost 8 bases and 3 bases, there was a span of 14 bases. CDR3: CAIALRGVYEQYF. As DNA, the CDR3 is TGTGCCATCGCACTCCGGGGAGTCTACGAGCAGTACTTC.

The rearrangement links TRBV29-1 to TRBJ1-2, with 11 nucleotides matching TRBD1. Per the germline V gene, CDR1 is SQVTM and CDR2 is ANQGSEA. V lost 7 bases and J lost 7; bases outside the gene matches: 5. The length of the CDR3 is 12 residues. CDR3 sequence (DNA): TGCAGCGGTACCGGGACAGGGGGTGGCTACACCTTC. This encodes CSGTGTGGGYTF.

The genes are TRBV28 and TRBJ2-1; a weak D match, TRBD1 (6 bases). CDR1 and CDR2 (germline): MDHEN, SYDVKM. V was trimmed by 6 bases and J by 8 bases, leaving 17 bases between them. There are 14 residues in the CDR3. The CDR3 here is CASSRDQGRDEQFF. The CDR3, as DNA: TGTGCCAGCAGCCGTGATCAGGGGCGGGATGAGCAGTTCTTC.

The V and J genes are TRBV5-1 and TRBJ2-1; 8 bases align to TRBD2. The CDR3 totals 12 residues. The V gene's germline CDR1 is SGHRS and CDR2 YFSETQ. Germline trimming cut 3 bases from V and 7 bases from J; bases unmatched to any gene: 0. The CDR3 region is CASSSGGNEQFF. CDR3 coding DNA: TGCGCCAGCAGCTCGGGGGGGAATGAGCAGTTCTTC. Full variable domain (outside the CDR3, taken from reference TRBV5-1 and TRBJ2-1): KAGVTQTPRYLIKTRGQQVTLSCSPISGHRSVSWYQQTPGQGLQFLFEYFSETQRNKGNFPGRFSGRQFSNSRSEMNVSTLELGDSALYLCASSSGGNEQFFGPGTRLTVL.

The gene calls are TRBV6-5 and TRBJ1-2; 7 positions agree with TRBD1. The germline gives CDR1 MNHEY, CDR2 SVGAGI. Losses at the gene ends were 6 bases for V and 6 bases for J; bases not matched to a gene: 7. This CDR3 is built from 13 residues. In nucleotides, the CDR3 is TGTGCCAGCAGGAGACAGGGCTTAGATGGCTACACCTTC. Translation gives CASRRQGLDGYTF.

The J gene is TRBJ2-5, the V gene TRBV25-1; 9 nucleotides line up with TRBD1. Germline V gene lookup returns CDR1 MGHDK and CDR2 SYGVNS. V trimming: 8 bases; J trimming: 5 bases; junction bases outside the gene matches: 6. This CDR3 comprises 13 residues. The CDR3 here is CASGYRGRETQYF. For the CDR3, the DNA is TGTGCCAGCGGGTACAGGGGGCGGGAGACCCAGTACTTC.

This clone occurred once. CDR3 residues: CASSRDRYEQYF. The CDR3 region has the DNA TGTGCCAGCAGTAGGGACAGGTACGAGCAGTACTTC. The rearrangement links TRBV2 to TRBJ2-7; 8 nucleotides align to TRBD1. Germline-derived CDR1 and CDR2 are SNHLY and FYNNEI. Losses at the gene ends were 5 bases for V and 4 bases for J; bases not matched to a gene: 1. The CDR3 spans 12 residues.

The rearrangement joins TRBV5-1 to TRBJ1-4; maybe TRBD1 (6 bases). Germline CDR1 and CDR2: SGHRS and YFSETQ. V lost 8 bases and J 4 bases, leaving 18 bases between the germline ends. The CDR3 contains 15 residues. CDR3 nucleotide sequence: TGCGCCAGGCAGCTTGCGGACAGTGGTAATGAAAAACTGTTTTTT. Translating it yields CARQLADSGNEKLFF.

This rearrangement joins TRBV10-2 to TRBJ1-3, with D hard to call. From germline, CDR1 is WSHSY and CDR2 SAAADI. The CDR3 loop spans 14 amino acids. V was shortened by 6 bases and J by 1 base, with 10 bases between the two germline ends. The CDR3 spells CASRGGTSGNTIYF. CDR3 sequence (DNA): TGCGCCAGCAGGGGAGGAACTTCTGGAAACACCATATATTTT.

The rearrangement joins TRBV11-3 to TRBJ2-7, with a possible D match to TRBD2 (5 bases). Trimming left V 5 bases short and J 7 bases short, with 15 bases between. CDR3 length: 13 amino acids. Germline V gene data show CDR1 as SGHNT and CDR2 as YENEEA. The CDR3 DNA reads as TGTGCCAGCAGCCCGGACCCACGAGGGGAGCAGTACTTC. Its protein is CASSPDPRGEQYF.

J is TRBJ1-4 and V is TRBV7-8; no definite D call. Germline values: CDR1 SGHVS, CDR2 FQNEAQ. The CDR3 is 15 amino acids. V lost 5 bases and J 6 bases, leaving 16 bases between the germline ends. Here the CDR3 DNA reads TGTGCCAGCAGCGGGTCAGGCGTAGGTTATGAAAAACTGTTTTTT. Amino acid sequence: CASSGSGVGYEKLFF. The complete variable domain, with remaining parts taken from reference TRBV7-8 and TRBJ1-4, reads GAGVSQSPRYKVAKRGQDVALRCDPISGHVSLFWYQQALGQGPEFLTYFQNEAQLDKSGLPSDRFFAERPEGSVSTLKIQRTQQEDSAVYLCASSGSGVGYEKLFFGSGTQLSVL.

The V and J genes are TRBV7-9 and TRBJ1-4; 10 bases agree with TRBD1. The CDR3 contains 15 residues. V shed 3 bases and J 7 bases; nucleotides not matched to a gene: 5. Germline-derived CDR1 and CDR2 are SEHNR and FQNEAQ (reference sequence). As DNA, the CDR3 is TGTGCCAGCAGCTTTCTGGGGGACAGGGGTGAAAAACTGTTTTTT. This gives the protein CASSFLGDRGEKLFF.

The rearrangement uses TRBV10-3 and TRBJ2-5; 8 bases fit TRBD2. V lost 3 bases and J lost 5; bases outside the gene matches: 8. Germline V gives CDR1 ENHRY, CDR2 SYGVKD. The CDR3 is made up of 15 amino acids. CDR3 region: CAISDSGGSRETQYF. CDR3 DNA: TGTGCCATCAGTGACTCGGGGGGGAGCCGGGAGACCCAGTACTTC.